The clone carrying this TCR beta chain was recorded a few times. PCR involved 60 Vbeta and 13 Jbeta primers. TCRdb's table, derived via immunoSEQ multiplex PCR, lists solely in-frame clones and lacks some. The sample records 150,000 to 250,000 clones, approximately 78% being singletons. This sample is part of a study of cytomegalovirus exposure and HLA in healthy donors. Study overall: The Caucasian-associated ancestry cluster contained about four fifths of the approximately 400 genotyped donors.

Unmatched junction bases numbered 8, after V lost 2 bases and J lost 5 bases. Germline V gives CDR1 SGHTA, CDR2 FQGNSA. CDR3 size: 15 residues. The chain employs TRBV7-2 and TRBJ2-7; TRBD2 aligns across 8 bases. The sequence came from a woman aged 45-59 years in good health and CMV-seropositive. Sequences were obtained from PBMCs. The CDR3 sequence is CASSLTGRAVDEQYF. CDR3 DNA sequence: TGTGCCAGCAGCTTAACCGGGAGGGCGGTCGACGAGCAGTACTTC.